This T cell receptor beta chain was captured by sequencing in a study of cytomegalovirus exposure and HLA in healthy donors. Study-level findings and limits: The CMV antigen specificity of a few CMV-associated chains was confirmed through in vitro analysis. A classifier reportedly called cytomegalovirus status with high sensitivity and specificity.

Profiled with immunoSEQ multiplex PCR; TCRdb holds only in-frame clones, not every one. The sample lists about 60,000 clones, roughly 94% occurring once. The sample holds one count of this clone. Its antigen is unknown. There are 14 residues in the CDR3. Germline V gene lookup returns CDR1 KGHSH and CDR2 LQKENI. Trimming took 9 bases from V and 6 from J, leaving 20 bases between them. The chain carries TRBV18 and TRBJ1-2, with D hard to call. Sequenced material: PBMCs. This TCR derives from a young woman in good health and CMV-seropositive. The CDR3 nucleotides are TGTGCCAGTCGTGTCTCCGGGAGAGACGATGGCTACACCTTC. Its protein is CASRVSGRDDGYTF.